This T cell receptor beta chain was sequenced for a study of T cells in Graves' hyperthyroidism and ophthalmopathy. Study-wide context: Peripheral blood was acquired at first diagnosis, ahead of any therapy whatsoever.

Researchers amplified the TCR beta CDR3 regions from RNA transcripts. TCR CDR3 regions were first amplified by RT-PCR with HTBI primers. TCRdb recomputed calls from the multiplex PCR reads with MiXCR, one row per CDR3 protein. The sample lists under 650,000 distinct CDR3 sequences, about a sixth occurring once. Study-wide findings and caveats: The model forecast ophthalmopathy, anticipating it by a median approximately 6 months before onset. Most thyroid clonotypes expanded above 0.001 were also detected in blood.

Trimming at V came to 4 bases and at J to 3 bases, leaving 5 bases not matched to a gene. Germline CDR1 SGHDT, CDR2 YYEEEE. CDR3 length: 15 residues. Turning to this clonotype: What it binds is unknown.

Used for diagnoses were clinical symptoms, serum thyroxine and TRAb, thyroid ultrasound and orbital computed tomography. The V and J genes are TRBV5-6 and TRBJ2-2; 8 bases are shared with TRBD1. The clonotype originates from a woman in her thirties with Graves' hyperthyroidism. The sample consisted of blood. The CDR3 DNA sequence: TGTGCCAGCAGCCCCTCGGACAGGGACACCGGGGAGCTGTTTTTT. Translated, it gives CASSPSDRDTGELFF.